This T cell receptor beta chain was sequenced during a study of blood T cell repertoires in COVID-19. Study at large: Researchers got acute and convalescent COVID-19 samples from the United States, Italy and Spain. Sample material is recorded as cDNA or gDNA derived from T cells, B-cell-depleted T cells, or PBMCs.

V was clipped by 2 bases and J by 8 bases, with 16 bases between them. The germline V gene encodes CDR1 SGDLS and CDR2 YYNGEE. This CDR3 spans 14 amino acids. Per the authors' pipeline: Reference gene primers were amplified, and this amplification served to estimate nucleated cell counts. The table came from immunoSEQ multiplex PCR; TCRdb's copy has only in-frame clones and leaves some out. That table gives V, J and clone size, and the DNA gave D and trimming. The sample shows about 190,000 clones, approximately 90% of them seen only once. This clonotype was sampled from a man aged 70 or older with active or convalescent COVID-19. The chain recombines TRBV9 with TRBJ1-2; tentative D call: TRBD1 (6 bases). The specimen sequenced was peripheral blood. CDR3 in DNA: TGTGCCAGCAGCGTGGACAGAACTCCGAGGGGCTACACCTTC. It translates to CASSVDRTPRGYTF.